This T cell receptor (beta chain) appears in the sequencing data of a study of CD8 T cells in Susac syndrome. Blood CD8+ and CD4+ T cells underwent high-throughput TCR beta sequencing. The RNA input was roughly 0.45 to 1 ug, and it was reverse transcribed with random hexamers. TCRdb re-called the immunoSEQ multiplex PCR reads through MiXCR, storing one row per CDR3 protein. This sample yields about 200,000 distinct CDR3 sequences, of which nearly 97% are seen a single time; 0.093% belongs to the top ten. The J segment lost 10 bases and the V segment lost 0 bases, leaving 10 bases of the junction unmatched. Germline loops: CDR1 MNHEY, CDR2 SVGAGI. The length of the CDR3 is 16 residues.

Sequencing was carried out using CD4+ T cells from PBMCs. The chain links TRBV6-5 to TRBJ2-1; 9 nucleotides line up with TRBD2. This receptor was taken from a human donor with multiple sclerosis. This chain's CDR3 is CASSYSGGGDLREQFF. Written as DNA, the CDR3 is TGTGCCAGCAGTTACTCAGGCGGGGGGGACCTTCGGGAGCAGTTCTTC.